A selection of T cell receptor beta chains follows, all from one sample in a study of T cells in Graves' hyperthyroidism and ophthalmopathy. TCRdb used MiXCR to reprocess the multiplex PCR reads, holding one entry per CDR3 protein. This repertoire shows fewer than 800,000 distinct CDR3 sequences, 16% found once; its top ten account for roughly 8%. The material sequenced was blood. Receptors were obtained from a young man with Graves' hyperthyroidism. Both conserved end residues are part of each CDR3. Each record gives: clone size, D gene, J gene, V gene, CDR3 DNA, CDR3 protein. D genes are given only for firm matches. Clone size, where shown, is once, few, many, or a class for clones that have expanded.

>few|NA|TRBJ2-2|TRBV19
TGTGCCAGTAGCCCCGTGGGCAGGAACACCGGGGAGCTGTTTTTT
CASSPVGRNTGELFF
>NA|NA|TRBJ2-2|TRBV14
TGTGCCAGCAGCCAAGACTGGACCGGGGAGCTGTTTTTT
CASSQDWTGELFF
>NA|NA|TRBJ1-1|TRBV29-1
TGCAGCGTTTATGAGGCAGGGCGTAACACTGAAGCTTTCTTT
CSVYEAGRNTEAFF
>NA|TRBD2|TRBJ2-1|TRBV7-9
TGTGCCAGCAGCTTTTCCCCTAGCGGCCCCCCCGGCCAGTTCTTC
CASSFSPSGPPGQFF
>many|NA|TRBJ1-2|TRBV6-1
TGTGCCAGCAGTCGGACAGCTAACTATGGCTACACCTTC
CASSRTANYGYTF
>many|TRBD2|TRBJ2-3|TRBV5-1
TGCGCCAGCAGCTTGGGCCCTCTAGCGGGAGGCACAGATACGCAGTATTTT
CASSLGPLAGGTDTQYF
>NA|TRBD1|TRBJ2-1|TRBV19
TGTGCCAGTAGCAGGGGGACAGGCCCCTACAATGAGCAGTTCTTC
CASSRGTGPYNEQFF
>NA|TRBD1|TRBJ2-5|TRBV15
TGTGCCACCAGCAGCAGGGGGCAGGGAGAGACCCAGTACTTC
CATSSRGQGETQYF
>many|NA|TRBJ1-5|TRBV7-9
TGTGCCAGCAGCTTAATGGGTAGCAATCAGCCCCAGCATTTT
CASSLMGSNQPQHF
>many|TRBD1|TRBJ2-7|TRBV20-1
TGCAGTGCTAGAGATTGGGGGACAGGGGAAGGCGAGCAGTACTTC
CSARDWGTGEGEQYF
>NA|NA|TRBJ2-3|TRBV29-1
TGCAGCGTTGAAGATCATGGGGGGCGCACAGATACGCAGTATTTT
CSVEDHGGRTDTQYF
>few|NA|TRBJ2-7|TRBV12-3/TRBV12-4
TGTGCCAGCAGTCTAGGGTCACAGCACCTTAGTTACGAGCAGTACTTC
CASSLGSQHLSYEQYF
>NA|NA|TRBJ2-7|TRBV18
TGTGCCAGCTCACGGGATAGCGGATCCTACGAGCAGTACTTC
CASSRDSGSYEQYF
>few|NA|TRBJ2-5|TRBV6-2/TRBV6-3
TGTGCCAGCGAAAAGAGACTACAAGAGACCCAGTACTTC
CASEKRLQETQYF
>NA|NA|TRBJ1-5|TRBV20-1
TGCAGTGCTCCTAGACTAGGGGCGCGTGCGCAAAGCAATCAGCCCCAGCATTTT
CSAPRLGARAQSNQPQHF
>NA|NA|TRBJ2-1|TRBV2
TGTGCCAGCAGTGACTCAGTGAGCTCCTACAATGAGCAGTTCTTC
CASSDSVSSYNEQFF
>few|TRBD2|TRBJ2-5|TRBV28
TGTGCCAGCAGCTCGGTAGATCCGGGACTAGCGGGAGTGGGGACCCAGTACTTC
CASSSVDPGLAGVGTQYF
>many|NA|TRBJ1-1|TRBV10-3
TGTGCCATCACTTTAAGGGCCTTCGGCGAGACTGAAGCTTTCTTT
CAITLRAFGETEAFF
>many|NA|TRBJ2-3|TRBV27
TGTGCCAGCAGTTTTCGGCCTCCCCCGACGACAGATACGCAGTATTTT
CASSFRPPPTTDTQYF
>NA|NA|TRBJ1-5|TRBV27
TGTGCCAGCAGTTTATGGGAATCTCAGCCCCAGCATTTT
CASSLWESQPQHF
>NA|NA|TRBJ2-5|TRBV20-1
TGCAGTGCTCACAGGGTCATCCAAGAGACCCAGTACTTC
CSAHRVIQETQYF
>few|TRBD2|TRBJ2-7|TRBV5-1
TGCGCCAGCAGCTTACTAGCGGGAGTTTTACCCTACGAGCAGTACTTC
CASSLLAGVLPYEQYF
>NA|TRBD1|TRBJ1-1|TRBV7-9
TGTGCCAGCAGCTTGACAGGGATAAGCACTGAAGCTTTCTTT
CASSLTGISTEAFF
>NA|TRBD2|TRBJ2-1|TRBV7-9
TGTGCCAGCAGCGAACTAGCGGGGGAAAATGAGCAGTTCTTC
CASSELAGENEQFF
>NA|NA|TRBJ1-4|TRBV28
TGTGCCAGCAGAAAGGGCGGAATCAGTAATGAAAAACTGTTTTTT
CASRKGGISNEKLFF
>NA|NA|TRBJ2-7|TRBV7-2
TGTGCCAGCAGCTTAAGTTACAGGGACTACGAGCAGTACTTC
CASSLSYRDYEQYF
>few|NA|TRBJ2-1|TRBV19
TGTGCCAGTAGTACGACAAGTTACAATGAGCAGTTCTTC
CASSTTSYNEQFF